This TCR beta chain was sequenced in a study of OX40 agonist ivuxolimab in advanced cancers. Study findings and constraints: The study found that CD8+ T cells averaged more expanded clones than CD4+. Certain nonresponders additionally had low normalized T-cell clonal expansion. Clonal expansion among partial responders at 0.1-3.0 mg/kg ranked near the lowest.

Remarks on this clone: Antigen unknown.

Assay used: immunoSEQ multiplex PCR; TCRdb lists only in-frame clones, some missing. The table includes 8,500 to 11,000 clones, 77% detected once. The CDR3 runs to 14 residues. CDR1 is SGHNT, CDR2 YENEEA, per germline. V was clipped by 1 base and J by 5 bases; unmatched bases: 1. Material: CD4+ or CD8+ T cells sorted from blood, obtained in a trial of the OX40 agonist ivuxolimab. V is TRBV11-3 and J is TRBJ2-2; TRBD2 agrees at 7 bases. The origin of this receptor is an adult with an advanced solid tumor such as melanoma, head and neck, liver or kidney cancer. CDR3 in DNA: TGTGCCAGCAGCTTAGGGGGGGGAACCGGGGAGCTGTTTTTT. Amino acids: CASSLGGGTGELFF.